These 4 T cell receptor beta chains were all obtained from the same sample, sequenced in a study of T cells in Graves' hyperthyroidism and ophthalmopathy. TCR beta CDR3 sequences were amplified from RNA transcripts. The HTBI set primed first-round TCR CDR3 RT-PCR. TCRdb itself ran the multiplex PCR reads through MiXCR, one entry per CDR3 protein. The profile shows approximately 690,000 distinct CDR3 sequences, less than 25% of them singletons. What was sequenced was blood. The receptors come from a man in his thirties or forties with Graves' ophthalmopathy.

The chain links TRBV20-1 to TRBJ2-7; the match to TRBD2 covers 12 bases. The CDR3 is 16 residues long. From germline, CDR1 is DFQATT and CDR2 SNEGSKA (reference sequence). Trimming removed 0 bases from V and 7 bases from J; junction bases left unmatched: 10. DNA of the CDR3: TGCAGTGCTAGAGACATCCTAGCGGGAGGGCCGGGAGAGCAGTACTTC. It translates to CSARDILAGGPGEQYF.

This sequence joins TRBV6-2 or TRBV6-3 and TRBJ2-2; 7 nucleotides match TRBD1. With V trimmed by 10 bases and J by 5 bases, 10 bases remained unmatched. The CDR3 loop spans 14 amino acids. Germline V lookup: CDR1 MNHEY, CDR2 SVGEGT. The CDR3: CATLRGPRTGELFF. The CDR3 DNA follows: TGTGCCACCCTAAGGGGGCCGCGGACCGGGGAGCTGTTTTTT.

V usage is TRBV7-6 and J usage is TRBJ1-1, with no clear D. CDR3 length: 15 residues. V was trimmed by 1 base and J by 2 bases, leaving 11 bases between them. Looked up from germline, CDR1 is SGHVS and CDR2 is FNYEAQ. In DNA, the CDR3 is TGTGCCAGCAGCTTAGGTCCAGCCTTAAACACTGAAGCTTTCTTT. This translates into CASSLGPALNTEAFF.

This clonotype has just a few counts. The chain is built from TRBV7-9 and TRBJ2-7, with a weak D call TRBD2 (6 bases). The CDR3 contains 15 residues. The V gene lost 5 bases and the J gene lost 2 bases, with 16 bases spanning the gap. Germline CDR1 reads SEHNR; CDR2 reads FQNEAQ (reference sequence). This CDR3 is CASSLPSGVPYEQYF. The CDR3 DNA is TGTGCCAGCAGCCTTCCTTCGGGAGTACCCTACGAGCAGTACTTC.